The 32 T cell receptor beta chains in this list originate from one sample, sequenced in a study of beta chain features in type 1 diabetes. Study-level findings and limits: Researchers report that Type 1 diabetes patients had moderately but significantly shorter TCRB CDR3s across all four CD4+ subsets.

For these TCRs, the target antigens are not known. The sequenced template was cDNA made from the entire isolated RNA. The assay was immunoSEQ multiplex PCR, and TCRdb's table has in-frame clones only and misses some. Of about 160,000 clones in the sample, approximately 9% are singletons; the top ten hold over 0.45%. Sequencing was carried out using central memory CD4+ T cells from blood. The receptors were gathered from a woman between 18 and 30 years old with type 1 diabetes.

The rearrangement uses TRBV2 and TRBJ2-5; D is perhaps TRBD1 (8 bases). Between the trimmed V and J ends, which lost 6 bases and 5 bases, there was a span of 19 bases. CDR1 is SNHLY, CDR2 FYNNEI, per germline. This CDR3 has 15 residues. This CDR3 is CASRDRGLPAETQYF. In nucleotides, the CDR3 is TGTGCCAGCAGAGACAGGGGACTACCGGCCGAGACCCAGTACTTC.

This chain links TRBV11-2 with TRBJ1-4, with a tentative D call TRBD1 (5 bases). CDR3 size: 16 residues. Trimming removed 2 bases from V and 4 bases from J, with 14 bases in between. Germline CDR1 reads SGHAT; CDR2 reads FQNNGV. The CDR3 protein is CASSLRRGGHNEKLFF. The CDR3 DNA reads TGTGCCAGCAGCTTAAGGCGGGGGGGTCATAATGAAAAACTGTTTTTT.

The rearrangement links TRBV30 to TRBJ1-1; 9 nucleotides match TRBD1. With 0 bases clipped from V and 4 bases from J, the junction kept 6 bases outside the gene matches. CDR3 length equals 15 residues. CDR1 and CDR2 (germline): GTSNPN, SVGIG (reference sequence). The chain's CDR3 is CAWSVLGTGRTEAFF. The CDR3 DNA sequence: TGTGCCTGGAGTGTACTTGGGACAGGGCGCACTGAAGCTTTCTTT.

The chain couples TRBV4-3 to TRBJ1-1; no clear D gene. CDR3 length: 13 residues. CDR1 is LGHNA, CDR2 YSLEER, per germline. The V and J ends lost 0 bases and 7 bases respectively, with 9 bases between them. Here the CDR3 DNA reads TGCGCCAGCAGCCAAGATTACAGTAGTGAAGCTTTCTTT. It is translated as CASSQDYSSEAFF.

The chain carries TRBV14 and TRBJ1-6; tentative D call: TRBD1 (5 bases). This CDR3 spans 13 amino acids. Germline V gene data show CDR1 as SGHDN and CDR2 as FVKESK. The V end was cut by 1 base, the J end by 11 bases, with 9 bases between. CDR3 DNA sequence: TGTGCCAGCAGCCAAGTGGGGGGAACACCCCTCCACTTT. Its translation: CASSQVGGTPLHF.

This clone has more than one count but fewer than ten. The rearrangement links TRBV7-2 to TRBJ1-6; D perhaps matches TRBD1 (5 bases). This CDR3 is built from 15 residues. Trimming took 2 bases from V and 9 from J, leaving 14 bases between them. Germline V lookup: CDR1 SGHTA, CDR2 FQGNSA. The CDR3 protein is CASSLQGAQVSPLHF. Written as DNA, the CDR3 is TGTGCCAGCAGCTTACAGGGCGCCCAGGTTTCACCCCTCCACTTT.

The chain is built from TRBV27 and TRBJ2-7, with D possibly matching TRBD2 (5 bases). The germline gives CDR1 MNHEY, CDR2 SMNVEV (reference sequence). The CDR3 sequence is 15 residues long. V was shortened by 5 bases and J by 0 bases, with 14 bases between the two germline ends. The CDR3 sequence is CASSRSLASSYEQYF. The CDR3 DNA reads as TGTGCCAGCAGTCGTAGCCTAGCCTCCTCCTACGAGCAGTACTTC.

The chain employs TRBV15 and TRBJ2-5, with 8 nucleotides matching TRBD2. The DNA end is a closer match to TRBJ2-7, so the J assignment may be wrong. This CDR3 has 15 residues. From germline, CDR1 is LNHNV and CDR2 YYDKDF (reference sequence). CDR3 sequence (DNA): TGTGCCACCAGCGGAACCGGGACTAGGGGTTACGAGCAGTACTTC. Amino acids: CATSGTGTRGYEQYF.

This clone was detected a few times. This chain uses TRBV16 with TRBJ1-4; D unclear. Trimming removed 3 bases from V and 7 bases from J, with 6 bases in between. The germline V gene encodes CDR1 KGHSY and CDR2 FQNENV. There are 12 residues in the CDR3. The CDR3 loop is CASSQRGEKLFF. Here the CDR3 DNA reads TGTGCCAGCAGCCAGCGGGGTGAAAAACTGTTTTTT.

Only a few counts were recorded for this clone. The J gene is TRBJ1-2, the V gene TRBV27; no definite D call. V lost 3 bases and J lost 8, with 19 bases in between. Germline CDR1 MNHEY, CDR2 SMNVEV (reference sequence). CDR3 length: 15 amino acids. The CDR3: CASSFSRSYGGGYTF. The CDR3, as DNA: TGTGCCAGCAGTTTCAGTCGGAGCTACGGCGGAGGCTACACCTTC.

This rearrangement joins TRBV29-1 to TRBJ1-1; D uncertain. Trimming left V 3 bases short and J 1 base short, with 9 bases between. Germline loops: CDR1 SQVTM, CDR2 ANQGSEA. CDR3 length: 13 residues. The CDR3: CSVDKGGNTEAFF. The CDR3 DNA reads TGCAGCGTTGATAAAGGCGGGAACACTGAAGCTTTCTTT. Combining the CDR3 with reference TRBV29-1 and TRBJ1-1 gives the whole variable domain SAVISQKPSRDICQRGTSLTIQCQVDSQVTMMFWYRQQPGQSLTLIATANQGSEATYESGFVIDKFPISRPNLTFSTLTVSNMSPEDSSIYLCSVDKGGNTEAFFGQGTRLTVV.

This clone showed up just a few times. This chain joins TRBV29-1 and TRBJ2-2; D may be TRBD2 (6 bases). The CDR3 extends over 14 amino acids. Trimming took 4 bases from V and 0 from J, leaving 9 bases between them. In germline, CDR1 is SQVTM, CDR2 ANQGSEA. As DNA, the CDR3 is TGCAGCGTTGTGGAGCGGGCGAACACCGGGGAGCTGTTTTTT. It specifies CSVVERANTGELFF.

The chain combines TRBV27 with TRBJ2-5, with a weak D call TRBD1 (6 bases). The end of the DNA aligns better with TRBJ2-7, so the J call may be wrong. CDR3 size: 15 residues. Germline CDR1 is MNHEY and CDR2 is SMNVEV (reference sequence). The CDR3 is CASSPRTASSYEQYF. The DNA of the CDR3 is TGTGCCAGCAGTCCACGGACAGCCTCCTCCTACGAGCAGTACTTC.

This clone was counted only a few times. V gene TRBV14 combines with J gene TRBJ2-2; unclear D gene. CDR3 size: 14 residues. CDR1 is SGHDN and CDR2 is FVKESK in the germline V gene. V was pared by 4 bases and J by 1 base, with 7 bases between. The CDR3 reads CASSPNRNTGELFF. CDR3 sequence (DNA): TGTGCCAGCAGCCCCAACAGGAACACCGGGGAGCTGTTTTTT.

The genes are TRBV4-1 and TRBJ2-1, with 7 bases aligning to TRBD2. Per the germline V gene, CDR1 is MGHRA and CDR2 is YSYEKL. CDR3 length equals 14 residues. V shed 0 bases and J 7 bases; nucleotides not matched to a gene: 3. The CDR3 is CASSQDTSENEQFF. The CDR3 DNA reads TGCGCCAGCAGCCAAGACACTAGCGAGAATGAGCAGTTCTTC.

This clone was found a few times. This chain uses TRBV11-2 with TRBJ1-1; D ambiguous. CDR3 length: 15 amino acids. The V end lost 1 base, the J end lost 4 bases, and 13 bases lay between the germline ends. CDR1 SGHAT and CDR2 FQNNGV come from the germline V gene. The CDR3 DNA reads TGTGCCAGCAGCTTAGTCCGGGGATCGAGCACTGAAGCTTTCTTT. It specifies CASSLVRGSSTEAFF.

The V gene is TRBV2, the J gene TRBJ2-5; a weak D match, TRBD1 (5 bases). V was cut by 2 bases and J by 1 base, with 11 bases left in between. Germline V gene lookup returns CDR1 SNHLY and CDR2 FYNNEI. The CDR3 sequence is 15 residues long. CDR3 sequence reads: CASSESYRRQETQYF. The CDR3, as DNA: TGTGCCAGCAGTGAATCTTACAGGCGCCAAGAGACCCAGTACTTC.

This clone was picked up a small number of times. This sequence joins TRBV7-9 and TRBJ1-6; weak D call: TRBD1 (6 bases). CDR3 length: 14 residues. Trimming shortened V by 5 bases and J by 9 bases, and 14 bases separated the two germline ends. The germline V gene has CDR1 SEHNR and CDR2 FQNEAQ (reference sequence). Written as DNA, the CDR3 is TGTGCCAGCAGCCTCGGACAGAGATTTTCACCCCTCCACTTT. Its protein product is CASSLGQRFSPLHF. The variable domain in full, completed from reference TRBV7-9 and TRBJ1-6, reads DTGVSQNPRHKITKRGQNVTFRCDPISEHNRLYWYRQTLGQGPEFLTYFQNEAQLEKSRLLSDRFSAERPKGSFSTLEIQRTEQGDSAMYLCASSLGQRFSPLHFGNGTRLTVT.

In its sample, this clone was seen a few times. The chain combines TRBV7-2 with TRBJ2-3; 8 bases are a match to TRBD1. Germline V gives CDR1 SGHTA, CDR2 FQGNSA. There are 16 residues in the CDR3. Trimming removed 1 base from V and 6 bases from J; junction bases left unmatched: 9. The CDR3 spells CASSLDWAGGGDTQYF. CDR3 coding DNA: TGTGCCAGCAGCTTAGATTGGGCAGGGGGCGGTGATACGCAGTATTTT.

V is TRBV7-2 and J is TRBJ1-1; D may be TRBD1 (5 bases). This CDR3 comprises 14 residues. V shed 0 bases and J shed 11 bases, with 16 bases lying between them. Germline CDR1 is SGHTA and CDR2 is FQGNSA. The CDR3 DNA follows: TGTGCCAGCAGCTTAGCAGAGATTAGGGGTTGGGCTTTCTTT. Its protein is CASSLAEIRGWAFF.

J is TRBJ2-7 and V is TRBV5-1; possible D gene TRBD2, 6 bases. V shed 4 bases and J shed 0 bases, with 11 bases lying between them. The CDR3 spans 14 residues. Germline V lookup: CDR1 SGHRS, CDR2 YFSETQ. As DNA, the CDR3 is TGCGCCAGCAGCCGGGACTCGAGCTCCTACGAGCAGTACTTC. Translating it yields CASSRDSSSYEQYF. The whole variable domain, remainder taken from reference TRBV5-1 and TRBJ2-7, is KAGVTQTPRYLIKTRGQQVTLSCSPISGHRSVSWYQQTPGQGLQFLFEYFSETQRNKGNFPGRFSGRQFSNSRSEMNVSTLELGDSALYLCASSRDSSSYEQYFGPGTRLTVT.

The rearrangement uses TRBV7-2 and TRBJ2-7; the D is unclear. There are 13 residues in the CDR3. The V and J ends lost 5 bases and 2 bases respectively, with 10 bases between them. Germline CDR1 and CDR2: SGHTA and FQGNSA. The CDR3 sequence: CASSRPETYEQYF. The CDR3 nucleotides are TGTGCCAGCAGCCGTCCGGAGACCTACGAGCAGTACTTC.

The J gene is TRBJ1-6, the V gene TRBV9; TRBD1 is a possible D gene (6 bases). Germline V CDR1 and CDR2: SGDLS, YYNGEE. V lost 1 base, J lost 9 bases, and 20 bases lay in between. The length of the CDR3 is 17 residues. CDR3 protein: CASSVMPGDYSGSPLHF. CDR3 DNA sequence: TGTGCCAGCAGCGTAATGCCAGGGGATTACTCTGGTTCACCCCTCCACTTT.

This clone was recorded at least ten times. Other DNA sequences in the sample encode the same CDR3. The gene calls are TRBV28 and TRBJ2-7; D is possibly TRBD1 (5 bases). Between the trimmed V and J ends, which lost 5 bases and 3 bases, there was a span of 8 bases. Germline CDR1 is MDHEN and CDR2 is SYDVKM. CDR3 length: 12 residues. The CDR3 DNA reads TGTGCCAGCAGTCCAGACAGCTACGAGCAGTACTTC. Encoded protein: CASSPDSYEQYF.

This clone has a handful of counts. This chain uses TRBV7-2 with TRBJ1-4, with D maybe TRBD1 (5 bases). V lost 2 bases and J 2 bases, leaving 9 bases between the germline ends. Per the germline V gene, CDR1 is SGHTA and CDR2 is FQGNSA. This CDR3 has 15 amino acids. The CDR3 sequence: CASSLRGTTNEKLFF. The DNA of the CDR3 is TGTGCCAGCAGCTTACGGGGGACGACTAATGAAAAACTGTTTTTT. The full variable domain, its missing parts supplied by reference TRBV7-2 and TRBJ1-4, is GAGVSQSPSNKVTEKGKDVELRCDPISGHTALYWYRQSLGQGLEFLIYFQGNSAPDKSGLPSDRFSAERTGGSVSTLTIQRTQQEDSAVYLCASSLRGTTNEKLFFGSGTQLSVL.

As to this clone: The sample holds other DNA sequences that translate to the same CDR3. The chain joins TRBV7-9 to TRBJ2-7, with a possible D match to TRBD1 (5 bases). Trimming pared 4 bases from V and 4 bases from J, leaving 8 bases between. From germline, CDR1 is SEHNR and CDR2 FQNEAQ (reference sequence). The CDR3 contains 12 residues. CDR3 region: CASSSQGYEQYF. The CDR3 DNA is TGTGCCAGCAGCTCTCAGGGTTACGAGCAGTACTTC.

The rearrangement joins TRBV2 to TRBJ2-7; possibly TRBD1 for D (6 bases). This CDR3 contains 12 residues. V lost 8 bases to trimming and J lost 7 bases, with 15 bases between them. Germline V gene lookup returns CDR1 SNHLY and CDR2 FYNNEI. DNA for the CDR3: TGTGCCAGCCGGGCAGGGGTTGAGGAGCAGTACTTC. It yields the protein CASRAGVEEQYF.

This clone was found a few times. The J gene is TRBJ2-3, the V gene TRBV18; D unresolved. There are 14 residues in the CDR3. Between the trimmed V and J ends, which lost 0 bases and 0 bases, there was a span of 4 bases. Germline CDR1 reads KGHSH; CDR2 reads LQKENI. DNA for the CDR3: TGTGCCAGCTCACCACCGGCTAGCACAGATACGCAGTATTTT. This gives the protein CASSPPASTDTQYF.

The sample holds a few counts of this clone. The V gene is TRBV10-3, the J gene TRBJ1-2, with a possible D match to TRBD1 (6 bases). Germline CDR1 and CDR2: ENHRY and SYGVKD. The CDR3 runs to 11 residues. V shed 11 bases and J shed 1 base, with 8 bases lying between them. Written as DNA, the CDR3 is TGTGCCGTACAGGGTAACTATGGCTACACCTTC. It specifies CAVQGNYGYTF.

This clone has more than one count but fewer than ten. The CDR3 loop reads CASSLHSPPEAFF. For the CDR3, the DNA is TGTGCCAGCAGCCTTCACAGTCCCCCAGAAGCTTTCTTT. The chain recombines TRBV7-2 with TRBJ1-1; D remains unclear. The V gene's germline CDR1 is SGHTA and CDR2 FQGNSA. The CDR3 consists of 13 residues. The V and J ends lost 5 bases and 8 bases respectively, with 15 bases between them.

The rearrangement links TRBV29-1 to TRBJ2-3; 7 bases are shared with TRBD2. This CDR3 is 13 amino acids long. The germline gives CDR1 SQVTM, CDR2 ANQGSEA. After removal of 5 bases from V and 2 bases from J, the junction contained 4 bases not matched to a gene. CDR3 amino acids: CSVFLADTDTQYF. The CDR3 region has the DNA TGCAGCGTTTTTCTAGCGGACACAGATACGCAGTATTTT.

Regarding this clone: This CDR3 is also generated by other DNA sequences in the sample. The chain carries TRBV28 and TRBJ1-5, with unresolved D. Germline V gives CDR1 MDHEN, CDR2 SYDVKM. Trimming shortened V by 5 bases and J by 7 bases, and 9 bases separated the two germline ends. The CDR3 covers 12 residues. The CDR3 spells CASSGGSQPQHF. CDR3 coding DNA: TGTGCCAGCAGTGGAGGGAGCCAGCCCCAGCATTTT. The complete variable domain, with remaining parts taken from reference TRBV28 and TRBJ1-5, reads DVKVTQSSRYLVKRTGEKVFLECVQDMDHENMFWYRQDPGLGLRLIYFSYDVKMKEKGDIPEGYSVSREKKERFSLILESASTNQTSMYLCASSGGSQPQHFGDGTRLSIL.